A selection of T cell receptor beta chains follows, all from one sample in a study of shared clonotypes between healthy human individuals. Measured with immunoSEQ multiplex PCR; TCRdb has only the in-frame clones, and not every one. The data hold fewer than 650,000 clones, with around 81% observed a single time. Sequencing input: PBMCs. These receptor sequences come from a middle-aged woman in good health. Some clones in this sample may be carry-over from other donors' samples. CDR3s include the opening cysteine and the closing phenylalanine or tryptophan. Each record gives: D gene, V gene, J gene, clone size, CDR3 protein, CDR3 DNA. The D gene is left open where the match is weak. Clone size is not always given. Where it is, it says once, few, many or a class for expanded clones.

NA	TRBV7-2	TRBJ2-1	NA	CASSPRLNNEQFF	TGTGCCAGCAGCCCACGATTAAACAATGAGCAGTTCTTC
TRBD1	TRBV11-3	TRBJ2-3	NA	CASSQGGITTDTQYF	TGTGCCAGCAGCCAAGGGGGCATAACCACAGATACGCAGTATTTT
NA	TRBV18	TRBJ2-7	NA	CASSPNALEQYF	TGTGCCAGCTCTCCAAATGCTCTCGAGCAGTACTTC
TRBD2	TRBV11-2	TRBJ2-7	NA	CASSPRLADSSYEQYF	TGTGCCAGCAGCCCCCGACTAGCGGACAGCTCCTACGAGCAGTACTTC
TRBD1	TRBV5-6	TRBJ2-2	NA	CASSLGQGGTGELFF	TGTGCCAGCAGCCTAGGACAGGGAGGCACCGGGGAGCTGTTTTTT
TRBD1	TRBV18	TRBJ2-7	once	CASSPVDRGRVHEQYF	TGTGCCAGCTCACCAGTGGACAGGGGGCGAGTCCACGAGCAGTACTTC
TRBD1	TRBV5-1	TRBJ2-7	NA	CASSRTGAHEQYF	TGCGCCAGCAGCAGGACAGGGGCCCACGAGCAGTACTTC
TRBD1	TRBV28	TRBJ2-1	once	CASRPGQGGEQFF	TGTGCCAGCAGGCCGGGACAGGGGGGTGAGCAGTTCTTC
NA	TRBV29-1	TRBJ2-2	NA	CSVAETASTGELVF	TGCAGCGTTGCAGAGACAGCGAGCACCGGGGAGCTGGTTTTT
NA	TRBV7-4	TRBJ2-6	NA	CASSSQSRANVLTF	TGTGCCAGCAGCTCACAAAGTCGGGCCAACGTCCTGACTTTC
TRBD2	TRBV18	TRBJ2-7	once	CASSPPEGLATEQYF	TGTGCCAGCTCACCACCGGAGGGACTAGCGACCGAGCAGTACTTC
TRBD1	TRBV5-8	TRBJ1-2	NA	CASSFDRGGYTF	TGTGCCAGCAGCTTCGACAGGGGAGGCTACACCTTC
TRBD1	TRBV5-1	TRBJ2-7	NA	CASSPRTGNGVYEQYF	TGCGCCAGCAGCCCAAGGACAGGAAACGGAGTATACGAGCAGTACTTC
NA	TRBV4-3	TRBJ1-1	NA	CASSQGHRNTEAFF	TGCGCCAGCAGCCAAGGTCACAGGAACACTGAAGCTTTCTTT
TRBD2	TRBV28	TRBJ2-1	NA	CASSSSGDGYNEQFF	TGTGCCAGCAGCTCCAGCGGGGATGGCTACAATGAGCAGTTCTTC
NA	TRBV28	TRBJ2-4	NA	CASSARQFLAKNIQYF	TGTGCCAGCAGTGCCCGACAGTTTTTAGCCAAAAACATTCAGTACTTC
NA	TRBV10-3	TRBJ1-5	once	CAISEEEGNQPQHF	TGTGCCATCAGTGAGGAAGAGGGCAATCAGCCCCAGCATTTT
TRBD1	TRBV6-1	TRBJ2-2	NA	CASSDGQGVDTGELFF	TGTGCCAGCAGTGATGGACAGGGTGTAGACACCGGGGAGCTGTTTTTT
NA	TRBV10-3	TRBJ2-2	NA	CAISVRMDTGELFF	TGTGCCATCAGTGTACGCATGGACACCGGGGAGCTGTTTTTT
TRBD1	TRBV6-1	TRBJ1-1	once	CASRRDSLNTEAFF	TGTGCCAGCCGACGGGACAGCCTGAACACTGAAGCTTTCTTT
NA	TRBV11-2	TRBJ2-3	NA	CASSLVTRTDTQYF	TGTGCCAGCAGCTTAGTAACTCGCACAGATACGCAGTATTTT
TRBD1	TRBV9	TRBJ2-5	NA	CASSQMTGGTGETQYF	TGTGCCAGCAGCCAAATGACAGGGGGCACTGGAGAGACCCAGTACTTC
NA	TRBV28	TRBJ1-2	once	CASSATGGSNYGYTF	TGTGCCAGCAGCGCCACGGGTGGGTCTAACTATGGCTACACCTTC
TRBD2	TRBV19	TRBJ2-2	NA	CASSISGGAPGELFF	TGTGCCAGTAGTATTTCGGGGGGGGCGCCCGGGGAGCTGTTTTTT
TRBD1	TRBV6-5	TRBJ1-6	NA	CASSYSGQGGSLHF	TGTGCCAGCAGTTATTCGGGACAGGGAGGATCCCTCCACTTT
TRBD1	TRBV11-1	TRBJ2-7	NA	CASSLNRDRWSEQYF	TGTGCCAGCAGCTTAAACCGGGACAGATGGTCCGAGCAGTACTTC
NA	TRBV5-1	TRBJ1-2	NA	CASSLDYRASYGYTF	TGCGCCAGCAGCTTGGATTACAGGGCATCCTATGGCTACACCTTC
TRBD2	TRBV5-1	TRBJ2-2	NA	CASSLGTSGSPWELFF	TGCGCCAGCAGCTTGGGGACTAGCGGGAGCCCGTGGGAGCTGTTTTTT
NA	TRBV28	TRBJ1-2	NA	CASRLREGYGYTF	TGTGCCAGCAGACTTAGGGAGGGCTATGGCTACACCTTC
TRBD1	TRBV5-4	TRBJ2-1	NA	CASSSGQYSYNEQFF	TGTGCCAGCAGCTCGGGACAGTATTCCTACAATGAGCAGTTCTTC
TRBD1	TRBV28	TRBJ1-1	few	CASNPPVRDSVAFF	TGTGCCAGCAACCCGCCGGTCCGGGACAGCGTTGCTTTCTTT
TRBD1	TRBV27	TRBJ1-2	NA	CASSPAHLTGRNGYTF	TGTGCCAGCAGTCCCGCCCACCTGACAGGGCGAAATGGCTACACCTTC
NA	TRBV11-1	TRBJ2-1	NA	CASSLGVAAQGNEQFF	TGTGCCAGCAGCTTAGGGGTAGCGGCCCAAGGCAATGAGCAGTTCTTC
TRBD1	TRBV4-1	TRBJ1-1	NA	CASSQEVGTVNTEAFF	TGCGCCAGCAGCCAAGAAGTCGGGACAGTGAACACTGAAGCTTTCTTT
NA	TRBV27	TRBJ2-7	NA	CASSLAADYEQYF	TGTGCCAGCAGTTTAGCGGCAGACTACGAGCAGTACTTC
TRBD1	TRBV27	TRBJ2-1	NA	CASSSRPTGAYNEQFF	TGTGCCAGCAGTTCCCGGCCAACAGGGGCCTACAATGAGCAGTTCTTC
TRBD1	TRBV5-6	TRBJ2-7	NA	CASRPRDRVHEYF	TGTGCCAGCAGACCACGGGACAGGGTCCACGAGTACTTC
NA	TRBV28	TRBJ1-1	NA	CASSPYPVGAFF	TGTGCCAGCAGCCCCTACCCGGTGGGCGCTTTCTTT
TRBD1	TRBV11-2	TRBJ2-7	NA	CATKTPRPGGEQYF	TGTGCCACCAAAACACCTCGACCAGGGGGCGAGCAGTACTTC
TRBD1	TRBV5-6	TRBJ1-1	NA	CASSTGQGTTEAFF	TGTGCCAGCAGCACCGGACAGGGGACCACTGAAGCTTTCTTT
NA	TRBV7-9	TRBJ2-7	NA	CASSLRRDEQYF	TGTGCCAGCAGCTTAAGAAGGGACGAGCAGTACTTC
TRBD1	TRBV27	TRBJ1-1	NA	CASSLRTGVTEAFF	TGTGCCAGCAGTTTGAGAACAGGGGTAACTGAAGCTTTCTTT
NA	TRBV28	TRBJ1-1	NA	CASSSWFGGRWKTEAFF	TGTGCCAGCAGTTCCTGGTTCGGGGGGCGGTGGAAAACTGAAGCTTTCTTT
NA	TRBV7-9	TRBJ2-5	NA	CASSSQGSGETQYF	TGTGCCAGCAGCTCCCAAGGAAGTGGAGAGACCCAGTACTTC
TRBD2	TRBV18	TRBJ2-3	NA	CASSLGTSGSADTQYF	TGTGCCAGCTCGCTGGGGACTAGCGGGAGTGCAGATACGCAGTATTTT
NA	TRBV5-4	TRBJ2-3	few	CASSEEWSTDTQYF	TGTGCCAGCAGCGAAGAGTGGTCGACAGATACGCAGTATTTT
NA	TRBV27	TRBJ1-1	few	CASTLNGGRNTEAFF	TGTGCCAGCACCCTTAATGGTGGGAGAAACACTGAAGCTTTCTTT
NA	TRBV27	TRBJ1-5	once	CASGNGRTVLSNQPQHF	TGTGCCAGCGGTAACGGGAGGACTGTTTTGAGCAATCAGCCCCAGCATTTT
NA	TRBV11-2	TRBJ2-7	once	CASKASVGTNYEQYF	TGTGCCAGCAAAGCTTCCGTAGGGACCAACTACGAGCAGTACTTC
TRBD2	TRBV11-1	TRBJ2-5	NA	CASSLGGLVGGTQYF	TGTGCCAGCAGCTTAGGCGGACTAGTTGGAGGGACCCAGTACTTC
NA	TRBV28	TRBJ1-5	NA	CASRGGGQPQHF	TGTGCCAGCAGGGGGGGTGGACAGCCCCAGCATTTT
NA	TRBV6-5	TRBJ1-2	NA	CASSYLGEGRGYTF	TGTGCCAGCAGTTACCTCGGGGAGGGCAGGGGCTACACCTTC
NA	TRBV7-8	TRBJ2-7	NA	CASSSLSVSYEQYF	TGTGCCAGCAGCTCACTTTCCGTCTCCTACGAGCAGTACTTC
TRBD1	TRBV4-2	TRBJ1-4	once	CASSDRQGDEKLFF	TGTGCCAGCAGCGACAGACAGGGCGATGAAAAACTGTTTTTT
TRBD1	TRBV29-1	TRBJ2-5	NA	CSVLGTGETQYF	TGCAGCGTGCTGGGGACAGGAGAGACCCAGTACTTC